These 32 T cell receptor beta chains came from one sample sequenced in a study of blood T cell repertoires in COVID-19. Here immunoSEQ multiplex PCR was the method, and the copy in TCRdb shows in-frame clones only, minus some. Of 300,000 to 450,000 clones listed, around 87% are singletons. Specimen: PBMCs or T cells enriched from blood (not recorded which). These receptors all come from a young man who had recovered from COVID-19.

As concerns this clone: A much bigger clone sits one base away, suggesting this may be a read error. This chain uses TRBV2 with TRBJ1-2, with 9 bases lining up with TRBD1. The CDR3 covers 14 residues. Germline V gives CDR1 SNHLY, CDR2 FYNNEI. V gave up 6 bases and J gave up 3 bases; unmatched junction bases: 5. CDR3 sequence: CASSVGQGYYGYTF. CDR3 bases: TGTGCCAGCAGCGTCGGACAGGGGTACTATGGCTACACCTTC. The full variable domain, completed using reference TRBV2 and TRBJ1-2, is EPEVTQTPSHQVTQMGQEVILRCVPISNHLYFYWYRQILGQKVEFLVSFYNNEISEKSEIFDDQFSVERPDGSNFTLKIRSTKLEDSAMYFCASSVGQGYYGYTFGSGTRLTVV.

V is TRBV15 and J is TRBJ1-3; tentatively, D is TRBD1 (5 bases). This CDR3 has 19 residues. Germline-derived CDR1 and CDR2 are LNHNV and YYDKDF (reference sequence). Trimming left V 0 bases short and J 0 bases short, with 18 bases between. The CDR3 is CATSRDRPRDFSSGNTIYF. Written as DNA, the CDR3 is TGTGCCACCAGCAGAGACAGACCCCGGGACTTCAGCTCTGGAAACACCATATATTTT.

The J gene is TRBJ2-3, the V gene TRBV10-1, with a tentative D call TRBD2 (7 bases). Germline V gene lookup returns CDR1 WNHNN and CDR2 SYGVQD (reference sequence). Trimming shortened V by 2 bases and J by 4 bases, and 19 bases separated the two germline ends. CDR3 length: 17 amino acids. CDR3: CASSEAKGGGASDTQYF. CDR3 bases: TGCGCCAGCAGTGAGGCCAAAGGAGGGGGGGCATCAGATACGCAGTATTTT.

The chain uses TRBV5-6 and TRBJ1-2; possibly TRBD1 for D (6 bases). The V gene lost 0 bases and the J gene lost 8 bases, with 11 bases spanning the gap. The CDR3 sequence is 13 residues long. Germline V gene lookup returns CDR1 SGHDT and CDR2 YYEEEE. CDR3 sequence (DNA): TGTGCCAGCAGCTTGGACAGGGTTAAGGGCTACACCTTC. Translating gives CASSLDRVKGYTF. The variable domain in full, completed from reference TRBV5-6 and TRBJ1-2, reads DAGVTQSPTHLIKTRGQQVTLRCSPKSGHDTVSWYQQALGQGPQFIFQYYEEEERQRGNFPDRFSGHQFPNYSSELNVNALLLGDSALYLCASSLDRVKGYTFGSGTRLTVV.

The chain links TRBV2 to TRBJ1-5; D ambiguous. Between the trimmed V and J ends, which lost 2 bases and 0 bases, there was a span of 8 bases. Germline V gene lookup returns CDR1 SNHLY and CDR2 FYNNEI. This CDR3 is built from 15 residues. The CDR3 DNA reads as TGTGCCAGCAGTGAATTGGCTTATAGCAATCAGCCCCAGCATTTT. It is translated as CASSELAYSNQPQHF.

The J gene is TRBJ1-4, the V gene TRBV18; D might be TRBD1 (6 bases). This CDR3 comprises 14 residues. V was clipped by 3 bases and J by 2 bases, with 7 bases between them. The germline CDR1 and CDR2 sequences are KGHSH and LQKENI. CDR3 loop: CASSPGQTNEKLFF. In nucleotides, the CDR3 is TGTGCCAGCTCACCCGGACAGACTAATGAAAAACTGTTTTTT. Looking up the rest from reference TRBV18 and TRBJ1-4 gives the full variable domain: NAGVMQNPRHLVRRRGQEARLRCSPMKGHSHVYWYRQLPEEGLKFMVYLQKENIIDESGMPKERFSAEFPKEGPSILRIQQVVRGDSAAYFCASSPGQTNEKLFFGSGTQLSVL.

The rearrangement links TRBV7-9 to TRBJ1-1; D may be TRBD1 (6 bases). Germline V lookup: CDR1 SEHNR, CDR2 FQNEAQ (reference sequence). The V and J ends lost 4 bases and 4 bases respectively, with 13 bases between them. The length of the CDR3 is 14 residues. This chain's CDR3 is CASSSAGGPTEAFF. The CDR3 DNA reads TGTGCCAGCAGCTCGGCGGGGGGCCCCACTGAAGCTTTCTTT. The full variable domain, rest sourced from reference TRBV7-9 and TRBJ1-1, is DTGVSQNPRHKITKRGQNVTFRCDPISEHNRLYWYRQTLGQGPEFLTYFQNEAQLEKSRLLSDRFSAERPKGSFSTLEIQRTEQGDSAMYLCASSSAGGPTEAFFGQGTRLTVV.

The gene calls are TRBV6-1 and TRBJ2-6; TRBD1 aligns across 7 bases. The germline V gene encodes CDR1 MNHNS and CDR2 SASEGT. The CDR3 spans 17 residues. The junction had 5 bases not matched to a gene; V was cut back by 3 bases and J by 0 bases. CDR3 in DNA: TGTGCCAGCAGTGAGCACAGGGGCTACTCTGGGGCCAACGTCCTGACTTTC. Encoded protein: CASSEHRGYSGANVLTF.

The rearrangement joins TRBV19 to TRBJ1-4, with D perhaps TRBD1 (6 bases). V lost 3 bases to trimming and J lost 5 bases, with 10 bases between them. This CDR3 is built from 14 residues. Germline CDR1 reads LNHDA; CDR2 reads SQIVND (reference sequence). CDR3 DNA sequence: TGTGCCAGTAGTATTACAGGGCTAAATGAAAAACTGTTTTTT. It translates to CASSITGLNEKLFF.

The rearrangement uses TRBV14 and TRBJ1-1; tentatively, D is TRBD1 (5 bases). The germline V gene has CDR1 SGHDN and CDR2 FVKESK. This CDR3 comprises 13 residues. V was cut by 6 bases and J by 7 bases, with 15 bases left in between. The CDR3 loop is CASSPGAWGEAFF. CDR3 DNA sequence: TGTGCCAGCAGTCCTGGGGCCTGGGGTGAAGCTTTCTTT.

The V and J genes are TRBV19 and TRBJ2-6, with TRBD1 identical over 8 bases. With V trimmed by 7 bases and J by 0 bases, 11 bases remained unmatched. CDR1 is LNHDA and CDR2 is SQIVND in the germline V gene (reference sequence). The CDR3 sequence is 18 residues long. Here the CDR3 DNA reads TGTGCCAGTACCACTACAGGGGGTGCAGGCTCTGGGGCCAACGTCCTGACTTTC. It translates to CASTTTGGAGSGANVLTF.

J is TRBJ1-3 and V is TRBV14; D unresolved. V was shortened by 2 bases and J by 3 bases, with 5 bases between the two germline ends. Germline-derived CDR1 and CDR2 are SGHDN and FVKESK. The CDR3 has 13 amino acids. The CDR3: CASSQPSGNTIYF. The CDR3 nucleotides read TGTGCCAGCAGCCAACCGAGTGGAAACACCATATATTTT. Filled out from reference TRBV14 and TRBJ1-3, the complete variable domain reads EAGVTQFPSHSVIEKGQTVTLRCDPISGHDNLYWYRRVMGKEIKFLLHFVKESKQDESGMPNNRFLAERTGGTYSTLKVQPAELEDSGVYFCASSQPSGNTIYFGEGSWLTVV.

This chain joins TRBV5-4 and TRBJ2-7; 10 bases agree with TRBD2. Looked up from germline, CDR1 is SGHNT and CDR2 is YYREEE (reference sequence). This CDR3 region has 14 residues. J lost 5 bases, V lost 4 bases, and 6 bases had no gene match. The CDR3 here is CASSQAGGLDEQYF. The CDR3 DNA reads as TGTGCCAGCAGCCAAGCGGGGGGGCTCGACGAGCAGTACTTC.

V usage is TRBV7-9 and J usage is TRBJ1-1; a weak D match, TRBD1 (6 bases). Looked up from germline, CDR1 is SEHNR and CDR2 is FQNEAQ (reference sequence). V was shortened by 4 bases and J by 3 bases, with 12 bases between the two germline ends. The CDR3 runs to 14 residues. The CDR3 DNA reads TGTGCCAGCAGCTCCGGTACAGGGTACACTGAAGCTTTCTTT. It specifies CASSSGTGYTEAFF.

The chain joins TRBV27 to TRBJ1-5, with D unresolved. This CDR3 contains 14 residues. The germline gives CDR1 MNHEY, CDR2 SMNVEV (reference sequence). V was cut by 6 bases and J by 0 bases, with 9 bases left in between. The CDR3 is CASRSRASNQPQHF. The CDR3 bases are TGTGCCAGCAGGTCGCGGGCTAGCAATCAGCCCCAGCATTTT.

J is TRBJ2-1 and V is TRBV14; D unclear. CDR3 length equals 13 residues. With 4 bases removed from V and 4 bases from J, the gap between germline ends came to 8 bases. Germline assignment: CDR1 SGHDN and CDR2 FVKESK. The CDR3 reads CASSRTSYNEQFF. CDR3 DNA sequence: TGTGCCAGCAGCCGCACAAGTTACAATGAGCAGTTCTTC.

V usage is TRBV10-1 and J usage is TRBJ1-6; TRBD1 matches at 8 bases. V trimming: 2 bases; J trimming: 9 bases; junction bases outside the gene matches: 9. The V gene's germline CDR1 is WNHNN and CDR2 SYGVQD (reference sequence). This CDR3 comprises 16 residues. The CDR3 DNA is TGCGCCAGCAGTGAGACCCGGACAGGGTTTGGTTCACCCCTCCACTTT. Its translation is CASSETRTGFGSPLHF.

This clone was detected only a few times. V and J are TRBV25-1 and TRBJ1-1, with TRBD1 matching 8 bases. Per the germline V gene, CDR1 is MGHDK and CDR2 is SYGVNS. The CDR3 sequence is 15 residues long. The ends lost 2 bases at V and 5 bases at J; junction bases unmatched: 7. The CDR3 here is CASSERQGTTTEAFF. CDR3 DNA sequence: TGTGCCAGCAGTGAACGACAGGGGACGACTACTGAAGCTTTCTTT.

The gene calls are TRBV7-2 and TRBJ2-5, with 11 bases fitting TRBD2. Per the germline V gene, CDR1 is SGHTA and CDR2 is FQGNSA. The CDR3 contains 16 residues. Trimming took 2 bases from V and 2 from J; bases not matched to a gene: 4. The DNA for the CDR3 is TGTGCCAGCAGCTTACTGCTAGCGGGGGGTCAAGAGACCCAGTACTTC. Protein product: CASSLLLAGGQETQYF.

The chain couples TRBV27 to TRBJ1-1; weak D call: TRBD1 (5 bases). Trimming stripped 4 bases from V and 4 bases from J, with 16 bases between. CDR1 is MNHEY and CDR2 is SMNVEV in the germline V gene (reference sequence). The CDR3 contains 15 residues. The DNA of the CDR3 is TGTGCCAGCAGTTGGCGGGGCCCCGGCGTCACTGAAGCTTTCTTT. Its protein product is CASSWRGPGVTEAFF.

The rearrangement joins TRBV9 to TRBJ1-2; the match to TRBD1 covers 7 bases. V gave up 4 bases and J gave up 1 base; unmatched junction bases: 7. Germline V gives CDR1 SGDLS, CDR2 YYNGEE. There are 15 residues in the CDR3. CDR3 nucleotide sequence: TGTGCCAGCAGCATCGGGACAGACCATAACTATGGCTACACCTTC. Translating it yields CASSIGTDHNYGYTF.

This clone was seen a single time. The chain combines TRBV7-9 with TRBJ2-3; TRBD2 matches at 11 bases. V lost 5 bases to trimming and J lost 2 bases; unmatched junction nucleotides: 3. CDR3 length equals 15 residues. CDR1 is SEHNR and CDR2 is FQNEAQ in the germline V gene (reference sequence). The CDR3, as DNA: TGTGCCAGCAGCCCTAGCGGGGGGTCCACAGATACGCAGTATTTT. It specifies CASSPSGGSTDTQYF. The whole variable domain, remainder taken from reference TRBV7-9 and TRBJ2-3, is DTGVSQNPRHKITKRGQNVTFRCDPISEHNRLYWYRQTLGQGPEFLTYFQNEAQLEKSRLLSDRFSAERPKGSFSTLEIQRTEQGDSAMYLCASSPSGGSTDTQYFGPGTRLTVL.

This clone was counted only a few times. CDR3 coding DNA: TGCGCCAGCAGCCCTGAGATGACAGTCCAGGGCTACACCTTC. Its protein product is CASSPEMTVQGYTF. V usage is TRBV4-1 and J usage is TRBJ1-2; D is perhaps TRBD1 (5 bases). Trimming took 4 bases from V and 8 from J, leaving 17 bases between them. Germline CDR1 and CDR2: MGHRA and YSYEKL. This CDR3 has 14 residues.

The chain carries TRBV5-1 and TRBJ2-5, with 14 bases matching TRBD2. Germline loops: CDR1 SGHRS, CDR2 YFSETQ. The CDR3 is made up of 17 amino acids. V trimming: 2 bases; J trimming: 1 base; junction bases outside the gene matches: 4. CDR3 in DNA: TGCGCCAGCAGCTTAGGGACTAGCGGGGGATTCCAAGAGACCCAGTACTTC. Translating it yields CASSLGTSGGFQETQYF.

The rearrangement links TRBV9 to TRBJ1-2, with D maybe TRBD1 (5 bases). The V gene lost 5 bases and the J gene lost 4 bases, with 12 bases spanning the gap. Germline V gene sequence: CDR1 SGDLS, CDR2 YYNGEE. The CDR3 covers 13 residues. CDR3 DNA sequence: TGTGCCAGCAGTACCCAGGGAATCTATGGCTACACCTTC. Amino acids: CASSTQGIYGYTF.

The sample holds one count of this clone. The rearrangement uses TRBV3-1 (or the pseudogene TRBV3-2) and TRBJ1-3; no clear D. The CDR3 consists of 15 residues. Between the trimmed V and J ends, which lost 5 bases and 2 bases, there was a span of 13 bases. The germline gives CDR1 LGHDT, CDR2 YNNKEL (reference sequence). CDR3 bases: TGTGCCAGCAGCGTCGTTTTAGTCCCTGGAAACACCATATATTTT. Translated: CASSVVLVPGNTIYF.

The J gene is TRBJ1-6, the V gene TRBV5-6; 7 bases match TRBD1. Trimming took 7 bases from V and 3 from J; bases not matched to a gene: 10. The length of the CDR3 is 16 residues. Germline V gene data show CDR1 as SGHDT and CDR2 as YYEEEE. The CDR3 region is CASVQQGNLYNSPLHF. In nucleotides, the CDR3 is TGTGCCAGCGTCCAACAGGGGAATCTCTATAATTCACCCCTCCACTTT.

DNA of the CDR3: TGTGCCAGCAACCCCACAGGGGCAACTAATGAAAAACTGTTTTTT. Translated: CASNPTGATNEKLFF. The chain combines TRBV11-2 with TRBJ1-4, with 7 bases that match TRBD1. The germline CDR1 and CDR2 sequences are SGHAT and FQNNGV. V shed 7 bases and J 0 bases; nucleotides not matched to a gene: 5. This CDR3 contains 15 residues.

The gene calls are TRBV9 and TRBJ2-5; D perhaps matches TRBD1 (6 bases). From germline, CDR1 is SGDLS and CDR2 YYNGEE. CDR3 size: 16 residues. The V end was cut by 0 bases, the J end by 4 bases, with 16 bases between. The CDR3 DNA reads as TGTGCCAGCAGCGTAGTGGGAGCAGGGGTTAGAGAGACCCAGTACTTC. Amino acid sequence: CASSVVGAGVRETQYF.

The rearrangement uses TRBV25-1 and TRBJ2-7, with D tentatively TRBD2 (7 bases). The CDR3 has 14 amino acids. Germline V lookup: CDR1 MGHDK, CDR2 SYGVNS. V lost 1 base and J 3 bases, leaving 10 bases between the germline ends. The CDR3 region has the DNA TGTGCCAGCAGTGAATGGGGGGGCGGCTACGAGCAGTACTTC. The encoded protein is CASSEWGGGYEQYF.

This rearrangement joins TRBV6-5 to TRBJ1-5; 8 bases line up with TRBD1. Germline V CDR1 and CDR2: MNHEY, SVGAGI. After removal of 6 bases from V and 0 bases from J, the junction contained 4 bases not matched to a gene. CDR3 length: 15 amino acids. CDR3 loop: CASRPQGVSNQPQHF. CDR3 nucleotides: TGTGCCAGCAGACCACAGGGGGTTAGCAATCAGCCCCAGCATTTT.

The chain carries TRBV7-8 and TRBJ2-3; D is possibly TRBD1 (6 bases). This CDR3 spans 14 amino acids. Between the trimmed V and J ends, which lost 1 base and 7 bases, there was a span of 12 bases. Germline CDR1 reads SGHVS; CDR2 reads FQNEAQ. The chain's CDR3 is CASSLEGVPHTQYF. The CDR3 DNA reads as TGTGCCAGCAGCTTAGAGGGGGTCCCTCATACGCAGTATTTT.